This passage covers 17 T cell receptor beta chains from one sample sequenced in a study of identical twins. TCRdb called the 5' RACE reads again in MiXCR, with one record for every CDR3 protein. Found here are a few hundred thousand distinct CDR3 sequences, 9% to 10% of them singletons; the top ten hold about 9.1%. Material: naive T cells sorted from blood. Receptors originate from a woman between 45 and 65 years old in good health.

This clonotype was observed at least ten times. This rearrangement joins TRBV29-1 to TRBJ1-2; no firm D call. Germline CDR1 and CDR2: SQVTM and ANQGSEA. This CDR3 contains 12 residues. V lost 7 bases, J lost 8 bases, and 17 bases lay in between. In DNA, the CDR3 is TGCAGCGGAGAGATTGGGATCCGGGGCTACACCTTC. Translated, it gives CSGEIGIRGYTF.

The chain couples TRBV7-9 to TRBJ2-7; D remains ambiguous. Germline lookup yields CDR1 SEHNR and CDR2 FQNEAQ (reference sequence). The V and J ends lost 8 bases and 1 base respectively, with 12 bases between them. The CDR3 runs to 13 residues. CDR3 protein: CASGIPESYEQYF. The CDR3 bases are TGTGCCAGCGGGATCCCAGAGTCCTACGAGCAGTACTTC.

This sequence joins TRBV5-6 and TRBJ2-1; the match to TRBD1 covers 9 bases. CDR3 length equals 14 residues. Trimming cost V 4 bases and J 8 bases; bases outside gene matches: 7. Germline V lookup: CDR1 SGHDT, CDR2 YYEEEE. The CDR3 region is CASSGDRAEDEQFF. The CDR3 coding sequence is TGTGCCAGCAGCGGGGACAGGGCGGAAGATGAGCAGTTCTTC.

This clonotype was recorded at least ten times. This chain links TRBV20-1 with TRBJ2-7, with D uncertain. Trimming shortened V by 3 bases and J by 0 bases, and 12 bases separated the two germline ends. This CDR3 has 14 residues. Per the germline V gene, CDR1 is DFQATT and CDR2 is SNEGSKA (reference sequence). The CDR3 reads CSASSPTDSYEQYF. CDR3 in DNA: TGCAGTGCTAGCTCGCCGACTGACTCCTACGAGCAGTACTTC.

This clonotype was seen only a few times. The V call is TRBV5-1, the J call TRBJ2-7; TRBD2 aligns across 7 bases. Germline loops: CDR1 SGHRS, CDR2 YFSETQ. After removal of 2 bases from V and 5 bases from J, the junction contained 7 bases not matched to a gene. There are 14 residues in the CDR3. CDR3 in DNA: TGCGCCAGCAGCTTCAGCGGGAACCCCGACGAGCAGTACGTC. It is translated as CASSFSGNPDEQYV.

This sequence joins TRBV11-2 and TRBJ2-1; 9 bases align to TRBD2. CDR1 is SGHAT and CDR2 is FQNNGV in the germline V gene. The CDR3 sequence is 22 residues long. V lost 2 bases and J lost 0; bases outside the gene matches: 20. CDR3: CASSLPAPLAGAIRSSYNEQFF. CDR3 DNA sequence: TGTGCCAGCAGCTTACCCGCCCCCTTAGCGGGGGCGATCAGGAGCTCCTACAATGAGCAGTTCTTC.

CDR3 in amino acids: CASSDGTGLQETQYF. CDR3 in DNA: TGTGCCAGCAGTGACGGAACAGGGTTGCAAGAGACCCAGTACTTC. The V gene is TRBV6-5, the J gene TRBJ2-5, with D tentatively TRBD1 (6 bases). The CDR3 has 15 residues. Germline CDR1 reads MNHEY; CDR2 reads SVGAGI. Trimming shortened V by 5 bases and J by 2 bases, and 15 bases separated the two germline ends.

This clonotype was seen repeatedly, ten times or more. V and J are TRBV29-1 and TRBJ2-6; D gene ambiguous. The V end lost 2 bases, the J end lost 0 bases, and 8 bases lay between the germline ends. Germline V gene data show CDR1 as SQVTM and CDR2 as ANQGSEA. The CDR3 spans 15 residues. This CDR3 is CSVEIELSGANVLTF. CDR3 DNA: TGCAGCGTTGAAATTGAACTCTCTGGGGCCAACGTCCTGACTTTC.

The table lists this clonotype with many counts. This rearrangement joins TRBV12-3 or TRBV12-4 to TRBJ2-3; the match to TRBD2 covers 8 bases. V gave up 6 bases and J gave up 4 bases; unmatched junction bases: 12. The CDR3 is 16 amino acids. The CDR3 reads CASSPRPGLVADTQYF. The DNA for the CDR3 is TGTGCCAGCAGCCCTAGGCCGGGACTAGTCGCAGATACGCAGTATTTT.

This clonotype has more than one count but fewer than ten. V gene TRBV5-1 combines with J gene TRBJ2-3; D gene unclear. V lost 4 bases to trimming and J lost 5 bases, with 11 bases between them. This CDR3 is 13 amino acids long. Germline assignment: CDR1 SGHRS and CDR2 YFSETQ. The CDR3: CASSPPARDTQYF. The CDR3 coding sequence is TGCGCCAGCAGCCCGCCGGCCAGAGATACGCAGTATTTT.

A few counts support this clonotype. V and J are TRBV5-6 and TRBJ2-3; TRBD1 or TRBD2 may be the D gene (5 bases each). This CDR3 has 13 residues. Looked up from germline, CDR1 is SGHDT and CDR2 is YYEEEE. With 5 bases removed from V and 4 bases from J, the gap between germline ends came to 11 bases. The CDR3 here is CASSDGTSDTQYF. DNA for the CDR3: TGTGCCAGCAGTGATGGGACCTCAGATACGCAGTATTTT.

This clonotype showed up many times. This rearrangement joins TRBV4-1 to TRBJ2-1; 12 nucleotides agree with TRBD2. With 0 bases clipped from V and 7 bases from J, the junction kept 4 bases outside the gene matches. CDR3 size: 16 residues. The germline CDR1 and CDR2 sequences are MGHRA and YSYEKL. The CDR3 DNA reads TGCGCCAGCAGCCAAGATTGGGGGACTAGCGGGAATGAGCAGTTCTTC. Translation: CASSQDWGTSGNEQFF.

This clonotype was found a few times. The chain links TRBV27 to TRBJ2-2; 9 nucleotides agree with TRBD2. There are 14 residues in the CDR3. The germline V gene has CDR1 MNHEY and CDR2 SMNVEV (reference sequence). With 0 bases clipped from V and 12 bases from J, the junction kept 5 bases outside the gene matches. As DNA, the CDR3 is TGTGCCAGCAGTTTATCGACTAGCGGCCCGAAGCTGTTTTTT. The encoded protein is CASSLSTSGPKLFF.

This chain links TRBV15 with TRBJ1-5; D is uncertain. V lost 6 bases and J lost 4, with 16 bases in between. The germline CDR1 and CDR2 sequences are LNHNV and YYDKDF (reference sequence). CDR3 size: 15 residues. CDR3 sequence: CATSLEDTSNQPQHF. CDR3 nucleotide sequence: TGTGCCACCAGTTTGGAAGACACTTCTAATCAGCCCCAGCATTTT.

This clonotype was found a few times. The chain has TRBV12-3 or TRBV12-4 and TRBJ2-3; D not certain. Trimming cost V 0 bases and J 5 bases, with 6 bases left between them. The CDR3 totals 13 residues. This CDR3 is CASSLATIDTQYF. The CDR3 DNA reads as TGTGCCAGCAGTTTAGCCACAATAGATACGCAGTATTTT.

The chain employs TRBV12-3 or TRBV12-4 and TRBJ2-1, with D possibly called TRBD1 or TRBD2 (5 bases each). The CDR3 runs to 12 residues. Trimming cost V 7 bases and J 9 bases, with 13 bases left between them. The CDR3 here is CASKFPGGEQFF. CDR3 DNA: TGTGCCAGCAAATTCCCTGGGGGTGAGCAGTTCTTC.

This clonotype was detected only a few times. The V call is TRBV12-3 or TRBV12-4, the J call TRBJ1-1; 7 bases are shared with TRBD1. This CDR3 is built from 15 residues. V lost 4 bases to trimming and J lost 1 base; unmatched junction nucleotides: 6. The CDR3 protein is CASSSWTGTNTEAFF. Written as DNA, the CDR3 is TGTGCCAGCAGTTCGTGGACAGGAACGAACACTGAAGCTTTCTTT.